What follows are 23 T cell receptor beta chains derived from one specimen sequenced in a study of blood T cell repertoires in COVID-19. Profiled with immunoSEQ multiplex PCR; TCRdb holds only in-frame clones, not every one. The sample yields approximately 150,000 clones, approximately 88% seen once. Sequenced material: peripheral blood. The receptors were gathered from a man aged 70-80 years with acute or convalescent COVID-19.

This clone occurred many times. Other DNA variants within this sample encode the same CDR3. The V and J genes are TRBV6-5 and TRBJ1-2, with 8 bases that match TRBD1. This CDR3 has 15 amino acids. After removal of 6 bases from V and 4 bases from J, the junction contained 10 bases not matched to a gene. CDR1 and CDR2 (germline): MNHEY, SVGAGI. The CDR3 loop reads CASSVRTGSLYGYTF. For the CDR3, the DNA is TGTGCCAGCAGCGTCCGGACAGGGAGCCTCTATGGCTACACCTTC.

This chain links TRBV18 with TRBJ1-1; D is perhaps TRBD1 (5 bases). The CDR3 is 15 amino acids. V lost 1 base, J lost 1 base, and 10 bases lay in between. In germline, CDR1 is KGHSH, CDR2 LQKENI. CDR3 DNA sequence: TGTGCCAGCTCACCACAAGACACAGGGAACACTGAAGCTTTCTTT. As protein: CASSPQDTGNTEAFF. Variable domain in full (rest from reference TRBV18 and TRBJ1-1): NAGVMQNPRHLVRRRGQEARLRCSPMKGHSHVYWYRQLPEEGLKFMVYLQKENIIDESGMPKERFSAEFPKEGPSILRIQQVVRGDSAAYFCASSPQDTGNTEAFFGQGTRLTVV.

CDR3 sequence reads: CASSSSGPGNTIYF. The CDR3 DNA reads as TGTGCCAGCAGCTCCTCAGGGCCGGGAAACACCATATATTTT. The V gene is TRBV7-3, the J gene TRBJ1-3; a possible D gene is TRBD1 (5 bases). This CDR3 is 14 amino acids long. The V and J ends lost 4 bases and 4 bases respectively, with 11 bases between them. Germline V gives CDR1 SGHTA, CDR2 FQGTGA.

As for this clone: A much larger clone sits a single nucleotide away, making a read error possible. The rearrangement links TRBV6-6 to TRBJ2-7, with 7 bases identical to TRBD1. The CDR3 runs 13 residues. The J segment lost 0 bases and the V segment lost 4 bases, leaving 0 bases of the junction unmatched. Germline CDR1 and CDR2: MNHNY and SVGAGI (reference sequence). CDR3 sequence reads: CASSWDSSYEQYF. CDR3 bases: TGTGCCAGCAGTTGGGACAGCTCCTACGAGCAGTACTTC.

The chain is built from TRBV4-1 and TRBJ2-2; no reliable D call. Per the germline V gene, CDR1 is MGHRA and CDR2 is YSYEKL. Trimming pared 4 bases from V and 6 bases from J, leaving 6 bases between. There are 12 residues in the CDR3. CDR3 sequence reads: CASSPFSGELFF. DNA of the CDR3: TGCGCCAGCAGCCCGTTTTCCGGGGAGCTGTTTTTT.

In its sample, this clone was seen once. V is TRBV29-1 and J is TRBJ1-1, with 9 bases matching TRBD1. The CDR3 contains 14 residues. J lost 10 bases, V lost 4 bases, and 13 bases had no gene match. Germline lookup yields CDR1 SQVTM and CDR2 ANQGSEA. The CDR3 loop is CSVASTGGAGGAFF. Here the CDR3 DNA reads TGCAGCGTTGCCTCCACAGGGGGCGCTGGAGGAGCTTTCTTT.

This clone appeared a single time. The J gene is TRBJ1-6, the V gene TRBV2; TRBD1 matches 9 bases. J gave up 9 bases and V 6 bases, and 6 bases lay outside the gene matches. CDR1 is SNHLY and CDR2 is FYNNEI in the germline V gene. CDR3 length: 14 amino acids. CDR3 nucleotides: TGTGCCAGCAGCGCGACAGGGGGAGGTTCACCCCTCCACTTT. Amino acid sequence: CASSATGGGSPLHF.

The genes are TRBV12-3 or TRBV12-4 and TRBJ2-1; D not certain. Trimming took off 6 bases at V and 5 bases at J, with 8 bases between the two ends. The CDR3 has 12 residues. CDR3 sequence reads: CASRLPNNEQFF. The CDR3 coding sequence is TGTGCCAGCAGGCTACCTAACAATGAGCAGTTCTTC.

This chain uses TRBV29-1 with TRBJ1-2, with 10 bases fitting TRBD1. Looked up from germline, CDR1 is SQVTM and CDR2 is ANQGSEA. The CDR3 runs to 13 residues. V lost 7 bases to trimming and J lost 8 bases; unmatched junction nucleotides: 10. CDR3 sequence reads: CSAPGTGVDGYTF. CDR3 DNA: TGCAGCGCCCCAGGGACAGGGGTTGACGGCTACACCTTC. The full variable domain, rest sourced from reference TRBV29-1 and TRBJ1-2, is SAVISQKPSRDICQRGTSLTIQCQVDSQVTMMFWYRQQPGQSLTLIATANQGSEATYESGFVIDKFPISRPNLTFSTLTVSNMSPEDSSIYLCSAPGTGVDGYTFGSGTRLTVV.

V usage is TRBV3-1 (or the pseudogene TRBV3-2) and J usage is TRBJ2-5, with a possible D match to TRBD2 (7 bases). This CDR3 is 16 amino acids long. V dropped 0 bases and J dropped 4 bases, with 15 bases sitting between them. CDR1 is LGHDT and CDR2 is YNNKEL in the germline V gene (reference sequence). CDR3 nucleotide sequence: TGTGCCAGCAGCCAAGAGGGGGGGGCGGGCGCAGAGACCCAGTACTTC. It yields the protein CASSQEGGAGAETQYF.

V is TRBV5-1 and J is TRBJ1-3; the match to TRBD1 covers 8 bases. Trimming removed 1 base from V and 2 bases from J; junction bases left unmatched: 2. Looked up from germline, CDR1 is SGHRS and CDR2 is YFSETQ. The CDR3 extends over 15 amino acids. The CDR3 nucleotides read TGCGCCAGCAGCTTGACAGGGGGAACTGGAAACACCATATATTTT. Translated: CASSLTGGTGNTIYF.

The chain is built from TRBV6-5 and TRBJ1-3, with D hard to call. Germline V gene data show CDR1 as MNHEY and CDR2 as SVGAGI. V was shortened by 5 bases and J by 3 bases, with 14 bases between the two germline ends. The CDR3 loop spans 15 amino acids. The CDR3 region is CASSTGPGGGNTIYF. CDR3 sequence (DNA): TGTGCCAGCAGTACGGGCCCGGGAGGTGGAAACACCATATATTTT.

This chain links TRBV28 with TRBJ1-3; no definite D call. Germline CDR1 and CDR2: MDHEN and SYDVKM. There are 14 residues in the CDR3. V lost 7 bases and J lost 0, with 10 bases in between. CDR3: CASIRSNSGNTIYF. DNA of the CDR3: TGTGCCAGCATTCGGTCCAACTCTGGAAACACCATATATTTT.

In DNA form, the CDR3 reads TGTGCCAGCAGCGTAGAACTAGCGGGAGTGGATGAGCAGTTCTTC. Its translation: CASSVELAGVDEQFF. The chain joins TRBV9 to TRBJ2-1; 11 nucleotides match TRBD2. The trim removed 0 bases at V and 8 bases at J, leaving 4 bases unmatched. The CDR3 has 15 residues. Germline CDR1 reads SGDLS; CDR2 reads YYNGEE.

The chain uses TRBV2 and TRBJ1-6; maybe TRBD1 (6 bases). This CDR3 region has 15 residues. Germline-derived CDR1 and CDR2 are SNHLY and FYNNEI. V lost 2 bases and J lost 9, with 14 bases in between. The CDR3 DNA sequence: TGTGCCAGCAGTGAACAGGGACAATTTGGTTCACCCCTCCACTTT. Protein sequence: CASSEQGQFGSPLHF. Based on the CDR3 plus reference TRBV2 and TRBJ1-6, the full variable domain is EPEVTQTPSHQVTQMGQEVILRCVPISNHLYFYWYRQILGQKVEFLVSFYNNEISEKSEIFDDQFSVERPDGSNFTLKIRSTKLEDSAMYFCASSEQGQFGSPLHFGNGTRLTVT.

The chain combines TRBV28 with TRBJ1-1; the D is unclear. Per the germline V gene, CDR1 is MDHEN and CDR2 is SYDVKM. The CDR3 runs to 12 residues. Trimming pared 7 bases from V and 6 bases from J, leaving 12 bases between. For the CDR3, the DNA is TGTGCCAGCATCGGATCCGGGGCTGAAGCTTTCTTT. Encoded protein: CASIGSGAEAFF.

The CDR3 DNA sequence: TGCGCCAGCAGCCCAGGACAGTTGAGGAACACTGAAGCTTTCTTT. Translation: CASSPGQLRNTEAFF. The rearrangement uses TRBV5-1 and TRBJ1-1; D perhaps matches TRBD1 (6 bases). CDR1 SGHRS and CDR2 YFSETQ come from the germline V gene. The CDR3 consists of 15 residues. The V gene lost 4 bases and the J gene lost 1 base, with 14 bases spanning the gap.

The chain employs TRBV18 and TRBJ1-3; possible D gene TRBD1, 5 bases. The V gene lost 1 base and the J gene lost 0 bases, with 7 bases spanning the gap. This CDR3 spans 15 amino acids. Germline assignment: CDR1 KGHSH and CDR2 LQKENI. This chain's CDR3 is CASSPRQHSGNTIYF. CDR3 DNA sequence: TGTGCCAGCTCACCACGACAGCACTCTGGAAACACCATATATTTT.

The chain employs TRBV19 and TRBJ1-2; D remains unclear. CDR1 LNHDA and CDR2 SQIVND come from the germline V gene (reference sequence). V was pared by 7 bases and J by 8 bases, with 17 bases between. The CDR3 covers 13 residues. The CDR3 DNA follows: TGTGCCAGTATCGGGAGAGGCCGAGGAGGCTACACCTTC. Its protein is CASIGRGRGGYTF. Based on the CDR3 plus reference TRBV19 and TRBJ1-2, the full variable domain is DGGITQSPKYLFRKEGQNVTLSCEQNLNHDAMYWYRQDPGQGLRLIYYSQIVNDFQKGDIAEGYSVSREKKESFPLTVTSAQKNPTAFYLCASIGRGRGGYTFGSGTRLTVV.

The gene calls are TRBV30 and TRBJ2-1, with 12 bases aligning to TRBD2. The CDR3 contains 14 residues. Trimming removed 5 bases from V and 12 bases from J; junction bases left unmatched: 11. Germline CDR1 and CDR2: GTSNPN and SVGIG (reference sequence). In DNA form, the CDR3 reads TGTGCCTGGTCGCTAGCGGGGGGGCCTACGGGGCAGTTCTTC. It yields the protein CAWSLAGGPTGQFF.

The rearrangement uses TRBV6-6 and TRBJ2-1; 7 nucleotides align to TRBD2. V shed 6 bases, J shed 5 bases, and the junction held 10 bases outside the gene matches. Germline assignment: CDR1 MNHNY and CDR2 SVGAGI (reference sequence). The CDR3 loop spans 15 amino acids. The CDR3, as DNA: TGTGCCAGCAGCCCCAGCGGGGCCCAGAACAATGAGCAGTTCTTC. Translated, it gives CASSPSGAQNNEQFF.

This chain links TRBV3-1 (or the pseudogene TRBV3-2) with TRBJ1-4, with D tentatively TRBD1 (6 bases). Trimming pared 4 bases from V and 8 bases from J, leaving 14 bases between. This CDR3 region has 14 residues. CDR1 is LGHDT, CDR2 YNNKEL, per germline (reference sequence). The CDR3 DNA is TGTGCCAGCAGCCCGGGGGGGGCGGGGGAAAAACTGTTTTTT. It is translated as CASSPGGAGEKLFF.

The chain carries TRBV9 and TRBJ1-1; no clear D. The germline V gene encodes CDR1 SGDLS and CDR2 YYNGEE. Between the trimmed V and J ends, which lost 0 bases and 4 bases, there was a span of 7 bases. The CDR3 runs 13 residues. The CDR3 region has the DNA TGTGCCAGCAGCGTAGGGGCGGGCACTGAAGCTTTCTTT. It translates to CASSVGAGTEAFF. Drawing the rest from reference TRBV9 and TRBJ1-1, the complete variable domain is DSGVTQTPKHLITATGQRVTLRCSPRSGDLSVYWYQQSLDQGLQFLIQYYNGEERAKGNILERFSAQQFPDLHSELNLSSLELGDSALYFCASSVGAGTEAFFGQGTRLTVV.